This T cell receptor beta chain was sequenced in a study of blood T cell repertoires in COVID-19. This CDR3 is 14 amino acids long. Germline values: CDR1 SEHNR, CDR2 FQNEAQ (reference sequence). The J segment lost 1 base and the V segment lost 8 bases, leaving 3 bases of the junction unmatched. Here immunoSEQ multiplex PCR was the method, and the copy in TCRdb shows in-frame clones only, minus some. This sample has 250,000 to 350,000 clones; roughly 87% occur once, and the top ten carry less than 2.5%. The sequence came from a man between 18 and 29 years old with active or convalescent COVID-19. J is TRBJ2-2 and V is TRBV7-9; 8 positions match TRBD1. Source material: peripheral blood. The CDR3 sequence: CASQGQGNTGELFF. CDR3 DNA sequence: TGTGCCAGCCAAGGACAGGGGAACACCGGGGAGCTGTTTTTT.